This T cell receptor (beta chain) derives from a study of T cells in Graves' hyperthyroidism and ophthalmopathy. General study points: Blood shared most expanded thyroid clonotypes above 0.001.

Unmatched junction bases numbered 7, after V lost 5 bases and J lost 4 bases. The CDR3 spans 16 residues. Germline V gives CDR1 SGHTA, CDR2 FQGNSA. In this sample, this clonotype turned up many times. Its antigen is not known. Amplification of TCR beta CDR3 regions used RNA as the template. RT-PCR in the first round (using the HTBI primer set) targeted the TCR CDR3. In TCRdb, the multiplex PCR reads were re-called with MiXCR into one record per CDR3 protein. The top ten clones hold 5.8% of a sample with some 600,000 distinct CDR3 sequences, roughly 13% of them seen once. The receptor was isolated from a woman aged 25-40 years with Graves' hyperthyroidism that later progressed to Graves' ophthalmopathy. The sample was blood. The chain is built from TRBV7-2 and TRBJ2-7; TRBD2 agrees at 14 bases. CDR3 DNA: TGTGCCAGCAGCCCGGGACTAGCGGGAGAATTTTACGAGCAGTACTTC. Protein product: CASSPGLAGEFYEQYF.